This is a list of T cell receptor beta chains from one sample in a study of T cell changes during pregnancy in multiple sclerosis. The method was immunoSEQ multiplex PCR; TCRdb's version includes in-frame clones alone and lacks a portion of them. The table records under 45,000 clones, about 93% of them present only once. This material consisted of CD4+ T cells from peripheral blood mononuclear cells, taken in the third trimester of pregnancy. The receptor set was obtained from a female donor with multiple sclerosis, enrolled in a pregnancy study. Both conserved end residues are part of each CDR3. A D gene is named only where the DNA matches it firmly. Only some rows state a clone size, as once, few, many or a class for expanded clones.

abundance	v_gene	d_gene	j_gene	CDR3nt	CDR3aa
-	TRBV5-1	TRBD2	TRBJ2-7	TGCGCCAGCAGCCCACTGACTAGCGGGGGCCTTTCCTACGAGCAGTACTTC	CASSPLTSGGLSYEQYF
-	TRBV5-1	-	TRBJ2-7	TGCGCCAGCAGCCTGGGGGGGCAGGCATCTTACGAGCAGTACTTC	CASSLGGQASYEQYF
few	TRBV29-1	-	TRBJ2-4	TGCAGCGTCCGACAGGCCCTAGCCAAAAACATTCAGTACTTC	CSVRQALAKNIQYF
-	TRBV5-1	TRBD1	TRBJ1-1	TGCGCCAGCAGCCGAGAGACAGGGAGTAACACTGAAGCTTTCTTT	CASSRETGSNTEAFF
-	TRBV10-1	-	TRBJ2-5	TGCGCCAGCAGTGAGTCGCAGTGGACTGGAGACACCCAGTACTTC	CASSESQWTGDTQYF
once	TRBV2	TRBD1	TRBJ1-5	TGTGCCAGCAGGCGACAGGGGGCGATCGATCAGCCCCAGCATTTT	CASRRQGAIDQPQHF
-	TRBV28	-	TRBJ2-2	TGTGCCAGCAGCGCTCCCGGAAGGGGCGGGGAGCTGTTTTTT	CASSAPGRGGELFF
-	TRBV4-1	-	TRBJ1-1	TGCGCCAGCAGCCAAGATAGTCGGGGGGCAACTGAAGCTTTCTTT	CASSQDSRGATEAFF
-	TRBV23-1	-	TRBJ1-1	TGCGCCAGCAGTCAATCGAAGACGGGGGCTTTCTTT	CASSQSKTGAFF
few	TRBV6-4	TRBD2	TRBJ2-1	TGTGCCAGCAGTCGATGGGGCCTGCGGGAGGGCCTCCCCTCCTACAATGAGCAGTTCTTC	CASSRWGLREGLPSYNEQFF
-	TRBV4-1	TRBD1	TRBJ1-2	TGCGCCAGCAGCTTCCGGACAGGGGATAGCGGCTACACCTTC	CASSFRTGDSGYTF
-	TRBV6-5	-	TRBJ1-1	TGTGCCAGCAGTTACCGGCAGGCAGGTATGAACACTGAAGCTTTCTTT	CASSYRQAGMNTEAFF
-	TRBV2	-	TRBJ2-1	TGTGCCAGCAGTAAGGAGCATGAGCAGTTCTTC	CASSKEHEQFF
-	TRBV28	-	TRBJ2-3	TGTGCCAGCCTCGCCGGAAGGCGGGAAGGGACAGATACGCAGTATTTT	CASLAGRREGTDTQYF
-	TRBV7-2	-	TRBJ2-1	TGTGCCAGCAGCCTTCGGAGGTACAATGAGCAGTTCTTC	CASSLRRYNEQFF
-	TRBV6-1	-	TRBJ2-5	TGTGCCAGCAGTGGGGGGGTTTGGGAGACCCAGTACTTC	CASSGGVWETQYF
-	TRBV7-2	TRBD2	TRBJ2-2	TGTGCCAGCAGCTTAGCTAGCGGGAGGGTCGGGGAGCTGTTTTTT	CASSLASGRVGELFF
-	TRBV6-5	-	TRBJ2-7	TGTGCCAGCAGTTACTCGGGGGGCGAGCAGTACTTC	CASSYSGGEQYF
-	TRBV28	TRBD1	TRBJ2-2	TGTGCCAGCAGTTTTTTGGGACAGGGCAGGACCGGGGAGCTGTTTTTT	CASSFLGQGRTGELFF
-	TRBV11-3	-	TRBJ2-1	TGTGCCAGCAGCTTAGCCCCGTACAATGAGCAGTTCTTC	CASSLAPYNEQFF
few	TRBV6-5	TRBD2	TRBJ2-4	TGTGCCAGCAGCCTCGGGGGGGCCAAAAACATTCAGTACTTC	CASSLGGAKNIQYF
-	TRBV4-1	-	TRBJ1-2	TGCGCCAGCAGCGCGTCCCATCCTTCAGGGTATGGCTACACCTTC	CASSASHPSGYGYTF
-	TRBV7-3	TRBD2	TRBJ2-1	TGTGCCAGCAGCTCTCCGACTAGCGGGAAAGACAATGAGCAGTTCTTC	CASSSPTSGKDNEQFF
-	TRBV7-3	TRBD1	TRBJ2-1	TGTGCCAGCCCCGACTCGACAGGGGGCGGTGAGCAGTTCTTC	CASPDSTGGGEQFF
-	TRBV7-2	TRBD1	TRBJ1-1	TGTGCCAGCAGCCCCCTGACAGGGGCAACTTTCTTT	CASSPLTGATFF
-	TRBV6-4	TRBD1	TRBJ2-5	TGTGCCAGCAGTGCTGCAGGGGGTGGAGAGACCCAGTACTTC	CASSAAGGGETQYF
-	TRBV2	-	TRBJ1-2	TGTGCCAGCAGCTCCTCCCTGGGGCAGGGGGGCTACACCTTC	CASSSSLGQGGYTF
-	TRBV5-4	-	TRBJ1-2	TGTGCCAGCAGCTCCGGGACAAACGTTTATGGCTACACCTTC	CASSSGTNVYGYTF
-	TRBV6-1	TRBD2	TRBJ2-3	TGTGCCAGCAGTCAACTAGCGGGAGGCACAGATACGCAGTATTTT	CASSQLAGGTDTQYF
-	TRBV19	-	TRBJ1-1	TGTGCCAGTAGTATCAGGGTGAACACTGAAGCTTTCTTT	CASSIRVNTEAFF
few	TRBV6-6	TRBD1	TRBJ2-5	TGTGCCAGCAGTTACACTGATTTCGGGACAGCCCAGTACTTC	CASSYTDFGTAQYF
-	TRBV11-2	-	TRBJ2-2	TGTGCCAGCAGACCGGTGAGACAGGACCTCACCGGGGAGCTGTTTTTT	CASRPVRQDLTGELFF
-	TRBV19	TRBD2	TRBJ2-3	TGTGCCAGTAGTATAGGGGCGGGAGTGAGCACAGATACGCAGTATTTT	CASSIGAGVSTDTQYF
-	TRBV7-9	TRBD1	TRBJ2-1	TGTGCCAGCAGCCAAGGGACAGATTACAATGAGCAGTTCTTC	CASSQGTDYNEQFF
-	TRBV19	-	TRBJ1-5	TGTGCCAGTAGTATTCGACAGGATAGCAATCAGCCCCAGCATTTT	CASSIRQDSNQPQHF
-	TRBV2	-	TRBJ1-6	TGTGCCAGCAGGCCAGGGCGTCCGAATTCACCCCTCCACTTT	CASRPGRPNSPLHF
-	TRBV5-5	-	TRBJ1-1	TGTGCCAGCAGCTTTGCAGGTTATGAAGCTTTCTTT	CASSFAGYEAFF
-	TRBV9	-	TRBJ2-7	TGTGCCAGCAGCGTACTACCCGCCTACGAGCAGTACTTC	CASSVLPAYEQYF
-	TRBV7-2	TRBD2	TRBJ2-1	TGTGCCAGCAGCTTAGGACTAGCGGGGGGGCTAAGTGAGCAGTTCTTC	CASSLGLAGGLSEQFF
-	TRBV6-6	TRBD1	TRBJ2-3	TGTGCCAGCAAGAGGGGGCGGACAGATACGCAGTATTTT	CASKRGRTDTQYF
-	TRBV4-3	-	TRBJ1-2	TGCGCCAGCAGCCAAGTAGGGGCAGGGGTTAGCTATGGCTACACCTTC	CASSQVGAGVSYGYTF